The present T cell receptor beta chain was sequenced within a study of blood T cell repertoires in COVID-19. Study overall: Material from acute and convalescent COVID-19 was sourced from the United States, Italy and Spain. Nucleic acid was either cDNA or gDNA, and it came from T cells, B-cell-depleted T cells, or PBMCs.

Germline V gene lookup returns CDR1 MDHEN and CDR2 SYDVKM. Losses at the gene ends were 2 bases for V and 10 bases for J; bases not matched to a gene: 7. The CDR3 spans 15 residues. This clone is a singleton in its sample. Per the study methods: Amplified reference gene primers provided the basis for estimating nucleated cell counts. TCRdb keeps only in-frame clones here, not all; method: immunoSEQ multiplex PCR. From that table come the V and J calls and clone size; the DNA was used to work out D and trimming. The sample lists 45,000 to 60,000 clones; roughly 90% were seen once. The sample was peripheral blood. The V gene is TRBV28, the J gene TRBJ1-6; the match to TRBD1 covers 8 bases. The source is a man aged 50-60 years with acute or convalescent COVID-19. The CDR3 sequence: CASSLGQGAGSPLHF. The DNA for the CDR3 is TGTGCCAGCAGTTTAGGGCAGGGGGCAGGATCACCCCTCCACTTT.